This T cell receptor beta chain was captured by sequencing in a study of blood T cell repertoires in COVID-19. Background on the study: Acute and convalescent COVID-19 specimens originated in the United States, Italy and Spain. Sample material is recorded as cDNA or gDNA derived from T cells, B-cell-depleted T cells, or PBMCs.

Authors' analysis steps: Scientists estimated how many nucleated cells there were by amplifying reference gene primers. Produced via immunoSEQ multiplex PCR; TCRdb's table is partial and in-frame only. That table gives V, J and clone size, and the DNA gave D and trimming. This sample yields 150,000 to 180,000 clones, of which about 90% are seen a single time; approximately 0.59% belongs to the top ten. Germline V gene data show CDR1 as GTSNPN and CDR2 as SVGIG (reference sequence). V lost 0 bases to trimming and J lost 5 bases; unmatched junction nucleotides: 7. The CDR3 runs 14 residues. The origin of this receptor is a man in his forties or fifties with acute or convalescent COVID-19. The sample comprised peripheral blood. The chain combines TRBV30 with TRBJ2-7; 7 positions agree with TRBD1. CDR3 DNA: TGTGCCTGGAGTGTAGGGGGCTGGTCAGACGAGCAGTACTTC. Protein: CAWSVGGWSDEQYF.